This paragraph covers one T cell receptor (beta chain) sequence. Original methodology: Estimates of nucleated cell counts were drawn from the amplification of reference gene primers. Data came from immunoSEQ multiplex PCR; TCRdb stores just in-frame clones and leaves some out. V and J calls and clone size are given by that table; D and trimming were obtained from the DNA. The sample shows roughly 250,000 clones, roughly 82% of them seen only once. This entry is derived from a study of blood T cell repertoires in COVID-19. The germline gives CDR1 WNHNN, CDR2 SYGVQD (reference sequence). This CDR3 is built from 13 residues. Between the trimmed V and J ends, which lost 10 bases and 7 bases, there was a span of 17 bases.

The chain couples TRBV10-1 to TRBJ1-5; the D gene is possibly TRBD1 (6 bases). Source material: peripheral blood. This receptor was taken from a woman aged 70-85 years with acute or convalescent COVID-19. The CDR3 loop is CAKRQELGQPQHF. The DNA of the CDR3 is TGCGCCAAGAGACAGGAACTTGGACAGCCCCAGCATTTT.